This TCR beta chain was observed in a study of cytomegalovirus exposure and HLA in healthy donors. Regarding the study as a whole: First-cohort TCR clusters were later found to tend to co-occur in the 120 validation repertoires. Most TCR sequences were uncommon, yet certain public TCRs appeared in many donors.

With regard to this clone: Its antigen is unidentified.

TCRdb keeps only in-frame clones here, not all; method: immunoSEQ multiplex PCR. The repertoire has over 120,000 clones, approximately 92% of them found once; the top ten carry around 9%. It was the approximately 130-subject validation cohort, separate from the approximately 680-subject first cohort, to which the donors belonged. The V and J ends lost 4 bases and 5 bases, in that order; junction bases with no gene match: 9. CDR1 is SGHNT, CDR2 YYREEE, per germline (reference sequence). This CDR3 has 16 amino acids. This clonotype was sampled from a woman under 30 in good health and CMV-seropositive. Sequenced material: PBMCs. This chain connects TRBV5-4 to TRBJ2-5, with TRBD1 matching over 12 bases. In DNA, the CDR3 is TGTGCCAGCAGCAGTAGGGACAGGGGGCGAGGGGAGACCCAGTACTTC. Its translation: CASSSRDRGRGETQYF.